This record looks at one TCR beta chain sequence and its context. The sample comes from a study of T cells expressing NK-cell markers. Study-wide background: All TCR beta repertoires analysed originated from sorted CD3+CD56+NKG2C+, CD3+CD56+NKG2C- and CD3+CD56-NKG2C+ T cells. The authors sequenced eight donors, of whom seven were HCMV-seropositive and one was seronegative.

CDR1 MNHEY and CDR2 SMNVEV come from the germline V gene (reference sequence). CDR3 length equals 16 residues. The TCR beta cDNA came from 5'RACE template switching with UMIs. TCRdb derives one entry per CDR3 protein from the 5' RACE reads, leaving out DNA. This listing includes about 460,000 distinct CDR3 sequences. The TCR originated in a woman aged 50 to 60 in good health. The sample taken for sequencing was blood T cells: a sorted CD56 or NKG2C T cell subset, CD4+ or CD8+ T cells, or bulk PBMC T cells (not recorded which). The chain recombines TRBV27 with TRBJ1-5; TCRdb outputs TRBD1, but without DNA this stays unchecked. Here the CDR3 reads CASSLKWDGTNQPQHF.